This T cell receptor beta chain was obtained from a study of patients and donors after allogeneic stem cell transplantation (dated by TCRdb to 2020 to 2021). On this clonotype: Which antigen it targets is not known. No much larger clone exists at a distance of one base, and base qualities are not known.

Libraries were prepared through RT-PCR. Sequencing was performed on a NextSeq 550. TCRdb handled the public reads itself, with Q25 trimming in fastp and clone calling in MiXCR, and kept productive beta chains. Identical CDR3 proteins give one entry, which carries the most common genes and DNA. Counted in this sample were over 30,000 distinct CDR3 sequences; more than 35% of them appeared once. Less than 85% of the sample is taken by the ten largest. V is pared back by 2 bases and J by 2 bases, with 10 bases lying between the germline termini. Its CDR3 holds 15 amino acids, cysteine through phenylalanine. This entry keeps only the CDR3 DNA: 45 bases, framed from base 1.

Sequenced sample: blood, either unsorted or a sorted T cell fraction (not recorded which). The sequence came from a human donor who was either an allogeneic HSCT recipient or a stem cell or donor lymphocyte infusion donor (not recorded which). It is not recorded whose cells these are; they may come from a transplant donor. The rearrangement joined TRBV12-3 or TRBV12-4 to TRBJ1-5; there is no confident call for the D gene. The DNA reads TGTGCCAGCAGTTTAACCGGGAATGGCAATCAGCCCCAGCATTTT. This yields the protein CASSLTGNGNQPQHF.